The sequence of this T cell receptor beta chain was determined in a study of blood T cells in healthy people across ages. A second PCR of roughly 7 to 11 cycles used a sample-barcoded 5' primer and a J-beta primer mix. TCRdb recomputed calls from the 5' RACE reads with MiXCR, one row per CDR3 protein. The top ten clones hold roughly 3.8% of a sample with about 720,000 distinct CDR3 sequences, roughly 25% of them seen once. The CDR3 is 14 amino acids. Germline V CDR1 and CDR2: MNHEY, SMNVEV (reference sequence). Trimming removed 5 bases from V and 7 bases from J; junction bases left unmatched: 7. Separately, the same data were catalogued under a study of T cells of mothers and their children.

Sequencing was done on a sample of blood. V gene TRBV27 combines with J gene TRBJ2-1; 8 bases align to TRBD2. The receptor comes from a boy younger than 18 in good health. Here the CDR3 reads CASSLTGLANEQFF. The CDR3 DNA sequence: TGTGCCAGCAGTCTCACAGGACTAGCTAATGAGCAGTTCTTC.